A selection of T cell receptor beta chains follows, all from one sample in a study of CD4 T cells in relation to SARS-CoV-2 and coronaviruses. Their recognized antigens are unknown. Measured with immunoSEQ multiplex PCR; TCRdb has only the in-frame clones, and not every one. The sample has 35,000 to 40,000 clones; roughly 80% are singletons. Specimen: memory CD4+ T cells from PBMCs, cultured in vitro. Receptors originate from an adult with COVID-19. The CDR3 runs from the conserved cysteine through the conserved F or W. A D gene is named only where the DNA matches it firmly. The size field is filled for only some rows; it gives once, few, many or a size class.

abundance: -
v_gene: TRBV14
j_gene: TRBJ2-3
d_gene: -
CDR3aa: CASSWGPHTQYF
CDR3nt: TGTGCCAGCAGCTGGGGGCCCCATACGCAGTATTTT

abundance: -
v_gene: TRBV28
j_gene: TRBJ2-1
d_gene: -
CDR3aa: CATREGTPNEQFF
CDR3nt: TGTGCCACCCGAGAGGGGACACCCAATGAGCAGTTCTTC

abundance: -
v_gene: TRBV5-5
j_gene: TRBJ2-3
d_gene: -
CDR3aa: CASLRGGWEGTDTQYF
CDR3nt: TGTGCCAGCTTACGAGGGGGGTGGGAAGGGACAGATACGCAGTATTTT

abundance: -
v_gene: TRBV9
j_gene: TRBJ2-7
d_gene: -
CDR3aa: CASSRATGLGEQYF
CDR3nt: TGTGCCAGCAGCCGCGCCACAGGGTTAGGAGAGCAGTACTTC

abundance: -
v_gene: TRBV7-3
j_gene: TRBJ2-1
d_gene: -
CDR3aa: CASSVSGGVYDEQFF
CDR3nt: TGTGCCAGCAGCGTGTCTGGGGGAGTTTATGATGAGCAGTTCTTC

abundance: -
v_gene: TRBV2
j_gene: TRBJ2-1
d_gene: TRBD2
CDR3aa: CASTLAGGRDEQFF
CDR3nt: TGTGCCAGCACTCTAGCGGGAGGACGAGATGAGCAGTTCTTC

abundance: -
v_gene: TRBV28
j_gene: TRBJ2-7
d_gene: TRBD1
CDR3aa: CASQALWDSVYEQYF
CDR3nt: TGTGCCAGCCAGGCCCTCTGGGACAGTGTGTACGAGCAGTACTTC

abundance: -
v_gene: TRBV5-4
j_gene: TRBJ2-1
d_gene: TRBD2
CDR3aa: CASSPPGLAGDNEQFF
CDR3nt: TGTGCCAGCAGCCCACCGGGACTAGCGGGAGACAATGAGCAGTTCTTC

abundance: few
v_gene: TRBV6-4
j_gene: TRBJ1-1
d_gene: -
CDR3aa: CASSDRDNTEAFF
CDR3nt: TGTGCCAGCAGTGACCGGGACAACACTGAAGCTTTCTTT

abundance: once
v_gene: TRBV5-1
j_gene: TRBJ2-3
d_gene: TRBD2
CDR3aa: CASSMSGTSGRVSTDTQYF
CDR3nt: TGCGCCAGCAGCATGTCCGGGACTAGCGGGAGGGTGAGCACAGATACGCAGTATTTT

abundance: -
v_gene: TRBV7-3
j_gene: TRBJ2-1
d_gene: -
CDR3aa: CASSQGPYNEQFF
CDR3nt: TGTGCCAGCAGCCAGGGACCATACAATGAGCAGTTCTTC

abundance: few
v_gene: TRBV6-5
j_gene: TRBJ2-1
d_gene: TRBD2
CDR3aa: CASSSRGIQFF
CDR3nt: TGTGCCAGCAGTTCGCGGGGGATACAGTTCTTC

abundance: -
v_gene: TRBV19
j_gene: TRBJ2-1
d_gene: -
CDR3aa: CASSRRMFEYNEQFF
CDR3nt: TGTGCCAGTAGCAGACGAATGTTTGAGTACAATGAGCAGTTCTTC

abundance: once
v_gene: TRBV28
j_gene: TRBJ2-7
d_gene: -
CDR3aa: CASSPKSLKQVPSSYEQYF
CDR3nt: TGTGCCAGCAGTCCTAAGTCTCTCAAACAGGTTCCCTCCTCCTACGAGCAGTACTTC

abundance: few
v_gene: TRBV10-3
j_gene: TRBJ1-1
d_gene: TRBD1
CDR3aa: CAISDRQGFEAFF
CDR3nt: TGTGCCATCAGTGACCGACAGGGGTTTGAAGCTTTCTTT

abundance: once
v_gene: TRBV4-1
j_gene: TRBJ2-4
d_gene: -
CDR3aa: CASSQEQGYRLAKNIQYF
CDR3nt: TGCGCCAGCAGCCAGGAACAGGGATACCGATTAGCCAAAAACATTCAGTACTTC

abundance: -
v_gene: TRBV9
j_gene: TRBJ2-5
d_gene: TRBD1
CDR3aa: CASSASTGLQETQYF
CDR3nt: TGTGCCAGCAGCGCATCGACAGGGCTCCAAGAGACCCAGTACTTC

abundance: -
v_gene: TRBV3-1/TRBV3-2
j_gene: TRBJ2-7
d_gene: TRBD1
CDR3aa: CASSQVPGQGYEQYF
CDR3nt: TGTGCCAGCAGCCAAGTTCCGGGACAGGGCTACGAGCAGTACTTC

abundance: -
v_gene: TRBV25-1
j_gene: TRBJ1-2
d_gene: -
CDR3aa: CASSDQRGLGGYTF
CDR3nt: TGTGCCAGCAGTGACCAGCGAGGCCTTGGGGGCTACACCTTC

abundance: -
v_gene: TRBV14
j_gene: TRBJ2-5
d_gene: -
CDR3aa: CASSQDSGTPGQTQYF
CDR3nt: TGTGCCAGCAGCCAAGATAGCGGTACGCCCGGGCAGACCCAGTACTTC

abundance: -
v_gene: TRBV30
j_gene: TRBJ1-6
d_gene: -
CDR3aa: CAWGLKRVYNSPLHF
CDR3nt: TGTGCCTGGGGCCTTAAACGGGTTTATAATTCACCCCTCCACTTT

abundance: -
v_gene: TRBV5-4
j_gene: TRBJ2-5
d_gene: TRBD2
CDR3aa: CASSWDYILETQYF
CDR3nt: TGTGCCAGCAGCTGGGACTACATACTAGAGACCCAGTACTTC

abundance: -
v_gene: TRBV5-6
j_gene: TRBJ1-1
d_gene: -
CDR3aa: CASSLDTGLRAFF
CDR3nt: TGTGCCAGCAGCTTGGATACAGGGCTCAGAGCTTTCTTT

abundance: -
v_gene: TRBV6-5
j_gene: TRBJ2-5
d_gene: TRBD1
CDR3aa: CASSLTGGQETQYF
CDR3nt: TGTGCCAGCAGTCTAACAGGGGGCCAAGAGACCCAGTACTTC

abundance: -
v_gene: TRBV7-2
j_gene: TRBJ1-1
d_gene: -
CDR3aa: CASSWRGGNTEAFF
CDR3nt: TGTGCCAGCAGCTGGCGCGGCGGGAACACTGAAGCTTTCTTT

abundance: -
v_gene: TRBV5-1
j_gene: TRBJ2-1
d_gene: -
CDR3aa: CASSLGGIGYNEQFF
CDR3nt: TGCGCCAGCAGCTTGGGAGGGATCGGTTACAATGAGCAGTTCTTC

abundance: few
v_gene: TRBV7-2
j_gene: TRBJ2-1
d_gene: TRBD2
CDR3aa: CASSSGLAGGNKFF
CDR3nt: TGTGCCAGCAGCTCAGGACTAGCGGGAGGGAATAAGTTCTTC

abundance: once
v_gene: TRBV28
j_gene: TRBJ2-6
d_gene: -
CDR3aa: CASSYTLPAGANVLTF
CDR3nt: TGTGCCAGCAGTTATACCCTCCCGGCTGGGGCCAACGTCCTGACTTTC

abundance: -
v_gene: TRBV6-2/TRBV6-3
j_gene: TRBJ1-4
d_gene: -
CDR3aa: CASSYSRAGYGEKLFF
CDR3nt: TGTGCCAGCAGTTACTCAAGGGCCGGCTATGGTGAAAAACTGTTTTTT

abundance: -
v_gene: TRBV5-6
j_gene: TRBJ1-4
d_gene: -
CDR3aa: CASSLPATNEKLFF
CDR3nt: TGTGCCAGCAGCTTGCCAGCAACTAATGAAAAACTGTTTTTT

abundance: -
v_gene: TRBV27
j_gene: TRBJ2-7
d_gene: TRBD2
CDR3aa: CASSFRGTRGDEQYF
CDR3nt: TGTGCCAGCAGTTTCCGCGGGACTAGGGGAGACGAGCAGTACTTC

abundance: -
v_gene: TRBV12-3/TRBV12-4
j_gene: TRBJ2-2
d_gene: -
CDR3aa: CASSYRTRGELFF
CDR3nt: TGTGCCAGCAGTTACCGAACTAGGGGGGAGCTGTTTTTT

abundance: -
v_gene: TRBV14
j_gene: TRBJ2-6
d_gene: -
CDR3aa: CASSPVLGASNSGANVLTF
CDR3nt: TGTGCCAGCAGCCCAGTTTTGGGGGCGTCTAACTCTGGGGCCAACGTCCTGACTTTC